This is a list of T cell receptor beta chains from one sample in a study of cytomegalovirus exposure and HLA in healthy donors. Assay used: immunoSEQ multiplex PCR; TCRdb lists only in-frame clones, some missing. Of over 85,000 clones detected, more than 60% appear once; the ten largest clones hold about 6.8%. Source material: PBMCs. All receptors come from a young man in good health and CMV-seropositive. Each CDR3 is given without its conserved first and last residue.

V gene	J gene	CDR3 protein
TRBV29-1	TRBJ2-2	SVEDEGLGDTGELF
TRBV5-4	TRBJ1-2	ASSIDGTSSSNYGYT
TRBV27	TRBJ2-7	ASSLLPSGGGDEQY
TRBV7-8	TRBJ2-7	ASSLGIQGSSYEQY
TRBV6-1	TRBJ1-5	ASRDRESNQPQH
TRBV4-2	TRBJ2-7	ASSLEGQSLWDEQC
TRBV5-6	.	ASSFGQGSYEQY
TRBV9	TRBJ1-1	ASSVSPGDINTEAF
TRBV30	TRBJ1-1	AWSRTGDGGAF
TRBV19	TRBJ2-3	ASSIWRVTDTQY
TRBV6-5	TRBJ2-7	ASSSTTGYEQY
TRBV5-8	TRBJ1-1	ASSFPHRVTEAF
TRBV11-2	TRBJ2-7	ASSPQGYEQY
TRBV4-3	TRBJ1-2	ASSQDDSRAGGGYT
TRBV14	TRBJ2-3	ASSQAGGPTDTQY
TRBV5-8	TRBJ1-4	ASSLGSGYREKLF
TRBV9	TRBJ2-7	ASSAPTGTANEQY
TRBV14	.	ASSRGPSYEQY
TRBV7-2	TRBJ2-1	ASSSREGIAGGPYTEQF
TRBV11-2	TRBJ1-1	ASSLSGGGYTEAF
TRBV5-1	TRBJ2-3	ASSTKLAGVDTQY
TRBV4-3	.	ASSQDAAALSYEQY
TRBV7-9	TRBJ2-1	ASSPQGASYNEQF
TRBV6-5	TRBJ1-6	ASGETGRNSPLH
TRBV4-1	TRBJ2-5	ASSQRSGTGGKQY
TRBV11-3	TRBJ1-1	ASSLGVNTEAF
TRBV5-1	TRBJ2-3	ASSLAAAADTQY
TRBV6-5	TRBJ1-1	ASSYSLAGGTEAF
TRBV5-8	TRBJ2-3	ASSLAEGGTQY
TRBV19	TRBJ2-7	ASSRPGASYEQY
TRBV11-1	TRBJ2-7	ASSLDDRGLNEQY
TRBV15	TRBJ1-5	ATSSPPRGGDNQPQH
TRBV5-1	TRBJ2-1	ASSLGSTGPPFDGQF
TRBV10-3	TRBJ2-3	AIQRGGGEDTQY
TRBV7-8	TRBJ1-2	ASSYGGGYT
TRBV19	TRBJ2-4	ASSTAGTSGGHVGQNIQY
TRBV4-1	TRBJ2-2	ASSQVQQGNTGELF
TRBV25-1	TRBJ2-1	ASSDRLAGGRYNEQF
TRBV13	TRBJ2-3	ASSLRRGPGTDTQY
TRBV7-2	TRBJ2-5	ASSNNRGEETQY
TRBV15	TRBJ2-6	ATSRQNSGANVLT
TRBV5-1	TRBJ2-7	ASSLRREDYEQY
TRBV30	TRBJ1-4	AWSAYLEFATNEKLF
TRBV13	TRBJ2-3	ASSSGLAKSTDTQY
TRBV4-2	TRBJ1-3	ASSPGHVSGNTIY
TRBV28	TRBJ2-4	ASSHRGRADIQY
TRBV10-3	TRBJ2-3	AISEGTSGTTDTQY
TRBV5-1	TRBJ1-1	ASSSLPGQLEAF
TRBV25-1	TRBJ2-3	ASRPATGGRTDTQY
TRBV6-6	TRBJ2-7	ASSYGTGGYEQY
TRBV30	TRBJ1-2	AWSSRFDRDGYT
TRBV14	TRBJ2-5	ASSQEVGIAGVETQY
TRBV6-6	TRBJ1-5	ASSYGLGQPQH
TRBV10-2	TRBJ2-7	ASTAGGAYEQY
TRBV2	TRBJ1-2	ASSELSVRWRSGYT